This T cell receptor beta chain originates from a study of T cell responses to AZD1222 COVID-19 vaccine. Study findings and constraints: Among AZD1222 vaccinees, only five to seven were seropositive at baseline. Repertoire sampling happened only post peak T cell response. Females outnumbered males among donors, who were mostly white British; clonal diversity was possibly underestimated.

J gave up 7 bases and V 3 bases, and 4 bases lay outside the gene matches. From germline, CDR1 is MDHEN and CDR2 SYDVKM. The CDR3 covers 14 residues. The assay was immunoSEQ multiplex PCR, and TCRdb's table has in-frame clones only and misses some. The sample shows 94,000 or so clones, roughly nine tenths of them seen only once. A word on this clone: No antigen is known for it.

This specimen consisted of peripheral blood, obtained on day 0 of AZD1222 vaccination. The V and J genes are TRBV28 and TRBJ2-2, with 8 positions matching TRBD2. This sequence originates from an adult in good health. The CDR3 region has the DNA TGTGCCAGCAGTTTTAACAGCGGGGGCGGGGAGCTGTTTTTT. Residues: CASSFNSGGGELFF.